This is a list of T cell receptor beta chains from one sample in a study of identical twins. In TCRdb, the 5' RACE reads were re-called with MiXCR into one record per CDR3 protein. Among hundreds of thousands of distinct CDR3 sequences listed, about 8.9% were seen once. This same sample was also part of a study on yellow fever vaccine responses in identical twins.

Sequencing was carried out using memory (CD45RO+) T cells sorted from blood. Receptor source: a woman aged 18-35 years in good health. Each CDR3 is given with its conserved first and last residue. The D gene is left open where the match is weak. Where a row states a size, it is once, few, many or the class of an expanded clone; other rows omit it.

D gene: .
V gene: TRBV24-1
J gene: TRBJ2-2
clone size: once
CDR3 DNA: TGTGCCACCAGTGATCCCCGACCCGGGGAGCTGTTTTTT
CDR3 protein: CATSDPRPGELFF

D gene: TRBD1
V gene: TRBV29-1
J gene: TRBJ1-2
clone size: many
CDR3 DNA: TGCAGCGCACCAACAGGGGGGAAAAACTATGGCTACACCTTC
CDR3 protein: CSAPTGGKNYGYTF

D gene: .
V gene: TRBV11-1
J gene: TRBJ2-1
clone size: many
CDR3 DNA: TGTGCCAGCAGCTCGGGACTCCACAATGAGCAGTTCTTC
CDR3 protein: CASSSGLHNEQFF

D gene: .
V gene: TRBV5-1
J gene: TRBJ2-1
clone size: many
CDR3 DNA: TGCGCCAGCAGGGAGTCTCTCTACAATGAGCAGTTCTTC
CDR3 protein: CASRESLYNEQFF

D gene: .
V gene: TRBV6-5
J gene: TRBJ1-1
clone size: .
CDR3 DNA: TGTGCCAGCAGTTACTCGGACACCACTGAAGCTTTCTTT
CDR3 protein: CASSYSDTTEAFF

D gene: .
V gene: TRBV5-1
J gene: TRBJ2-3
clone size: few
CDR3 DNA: TGCGCCAGCAGCTTGGAGGAGCCGTTCACAGATACGCAGTATTTT
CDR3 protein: CASSLEEPFTDTQYF

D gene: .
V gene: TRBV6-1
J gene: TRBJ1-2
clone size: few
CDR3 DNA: TGTGCCAGCAGTGGGGCAGTATCCGGCTACACCTTC
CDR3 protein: CASSGAVSGYTF

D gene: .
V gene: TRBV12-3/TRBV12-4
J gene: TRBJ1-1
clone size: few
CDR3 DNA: TGTGCCAGCAGTTTATGGGGGGGAGGCTACACTGAAGCTTTCTTT
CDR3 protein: CASSLWGGGYTEAFF

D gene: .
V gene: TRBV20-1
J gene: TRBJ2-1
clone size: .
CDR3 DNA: TGCAGTGCTAGAGGTTTGACTATTTACAATGAGCAGTTCTTC
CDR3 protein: CSARGLTIYNEQFF

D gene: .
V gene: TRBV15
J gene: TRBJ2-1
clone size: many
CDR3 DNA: TGTGCCACCAGCAGAGATCCCCGTGGAAGTTACAATGAGCAGTTCTTC
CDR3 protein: CATSRDPRGSYNEQFF

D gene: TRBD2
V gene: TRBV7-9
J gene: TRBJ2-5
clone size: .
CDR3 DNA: TGTGCCACAAAACCGGGAGGACTCAGGGAGACCCAGTACTTC
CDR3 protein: CATKPGGLRETQYF

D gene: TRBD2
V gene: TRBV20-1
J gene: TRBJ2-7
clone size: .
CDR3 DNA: TGCAGTGCTAGAGATCCAGCGGGAGTGCACGAGCAGTACTTC
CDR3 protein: CSARDPAGVHEQYF

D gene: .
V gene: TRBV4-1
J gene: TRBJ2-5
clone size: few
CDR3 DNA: TGCGCCAGCAGCCAAGCCTCGGCGAAAGAGACCCAGTACTTC
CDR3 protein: CASSQASAKETQYF

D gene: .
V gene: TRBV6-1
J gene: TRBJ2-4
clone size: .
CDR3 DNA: TGTGCCAGCAGTCGGGCTCTAGCCCCCAACATTCAGTACTTC
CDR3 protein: CASSRALAPNIQYF

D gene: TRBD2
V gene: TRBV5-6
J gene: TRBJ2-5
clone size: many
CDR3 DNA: TGTGCCAGCAGTTATGCGGGACTAGCTTCCCCCGAGACCCAGTACTTC
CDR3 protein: CASSYAGLASPETQYF

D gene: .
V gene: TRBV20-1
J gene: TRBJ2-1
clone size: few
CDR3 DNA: TGCAGTGCTACCGAGACTATCGGTTCACAGTTCTTC
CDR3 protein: CSATETIGSQFF

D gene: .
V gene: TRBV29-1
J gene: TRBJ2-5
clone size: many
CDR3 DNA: TGCAGCGTCTACAGGGTAGGAGAGACCCAGTACTTC
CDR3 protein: CSVYRVGETQYF

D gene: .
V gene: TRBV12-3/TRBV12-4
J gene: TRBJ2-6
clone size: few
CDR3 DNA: TGTGCCAGCAGTTTACCCGCCGGGGGCCTGAGGAAGTCTGGGGCCAACGTCCTGACTTTC
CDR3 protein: CASSLPAGGLRKSGANVLTF

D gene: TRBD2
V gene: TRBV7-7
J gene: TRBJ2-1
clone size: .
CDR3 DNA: TGTGCCAGCAGCTCGGGACTAGCGGGTACCAATGAGCAGTTCTTC
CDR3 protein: CASSSGLAGTNEQFF

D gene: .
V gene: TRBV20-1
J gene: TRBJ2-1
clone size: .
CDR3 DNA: TGCAGTGCTAGAGGCCCGGGGTACAATGAGCAGTTCTTC
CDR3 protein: CSARGPGYNEQFF

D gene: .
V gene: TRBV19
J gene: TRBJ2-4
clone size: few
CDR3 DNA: TGTGCCAGTAGACTCCTCCCCGGGGTGGACATTCAGTACTTC
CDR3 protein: CASRLLPGVDIQYF

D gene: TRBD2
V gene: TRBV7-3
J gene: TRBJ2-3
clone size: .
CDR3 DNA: TGTGCCAGCAGCCCCGGACTAGCGGGAGTTACAGATACGCAGTATTTT
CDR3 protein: CASSPGLAGVTDTQYF

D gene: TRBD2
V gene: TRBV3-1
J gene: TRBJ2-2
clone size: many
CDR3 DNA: TGTGCCAGCAGTCCGGGACTAGCGGGATTCGGGGAGCTGTTTTTT
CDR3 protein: CASSPGLAGFGELFF

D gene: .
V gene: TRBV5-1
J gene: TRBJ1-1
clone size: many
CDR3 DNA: TGCGCCAGCAGCTTGCGGGGCTTAGGCACTGAAGCTTTCTTT
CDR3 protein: CASSLRGLGTEAFF

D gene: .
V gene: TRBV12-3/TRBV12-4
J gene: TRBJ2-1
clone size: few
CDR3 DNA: TGTGCCAGCAGTCAAAGCGGATACTCCTACAATGAGCAGTTCTTC
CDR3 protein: CASSQSGYSYNEQFF

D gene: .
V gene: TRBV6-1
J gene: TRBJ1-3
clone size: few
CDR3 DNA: TGTGCCAGCAGCGACCCCGGACACTTTGGAAACACCATATATTTT
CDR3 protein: CASSDPGHFGNTIYF

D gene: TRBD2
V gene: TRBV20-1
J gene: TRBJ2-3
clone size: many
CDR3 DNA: TGCAGTGCTCCTCGGGGGGTAGATACGCAGTATTTT
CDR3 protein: CSAPRGVDTQYF

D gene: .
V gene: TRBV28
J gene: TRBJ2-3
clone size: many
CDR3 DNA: TGTGCCAGCAGTTTTCGAGCGATCACGCAGTATTTT
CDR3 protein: CASSFRAITQYF

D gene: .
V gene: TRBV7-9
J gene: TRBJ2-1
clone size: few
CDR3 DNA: TGTGCCAGCAGCCGAGGGGGCGGGAGGAGGTCCTACAATGAGCAGTTCTTC
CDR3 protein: CASSRGGGRRSYNEQFF

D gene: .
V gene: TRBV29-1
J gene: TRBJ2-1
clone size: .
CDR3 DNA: TGCAGCGTTGGTGTTCTTAATGAGCAGTTCTTC
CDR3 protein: CSVGVLNEQFF

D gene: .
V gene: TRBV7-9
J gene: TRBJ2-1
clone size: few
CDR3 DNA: TGTGCCGTCCCCTCGGCCGGGCAGTTCTTC
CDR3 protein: CAVPSAGQFF

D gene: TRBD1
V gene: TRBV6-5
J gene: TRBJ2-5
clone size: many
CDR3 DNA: TGTGCCAGCAGTTACGCCGATTGGACAGGGAAAGAGACCCAGTACTTC
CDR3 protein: CASSYADWTGKETQYF

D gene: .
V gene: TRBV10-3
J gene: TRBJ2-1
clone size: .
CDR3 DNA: TGTGCCATCAGTAGTTTCGGCTCCATGGAGGAGCAGTTCTTC
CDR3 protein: CAISSFGSMEEQFF

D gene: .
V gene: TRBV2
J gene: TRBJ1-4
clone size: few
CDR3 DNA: TGTGCCAGCAGTGTACAGGAGGAAGAAAAACTGTTTTTT
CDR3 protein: CASSVQEEEKLFF

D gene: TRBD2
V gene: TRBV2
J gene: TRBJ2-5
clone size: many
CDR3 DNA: TGTGCCAGCAGCAGGGGACTAGCGGGAGGAGAGGAGACCCAGTACTTC
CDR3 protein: CASSRGLAGGEETQYF

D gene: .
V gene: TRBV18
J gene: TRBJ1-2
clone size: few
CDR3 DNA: TGTGCCAGCTCAGCCCGGGACATAAACGCTGGCTACACCTTC
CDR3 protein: CASSARDINAGYTF

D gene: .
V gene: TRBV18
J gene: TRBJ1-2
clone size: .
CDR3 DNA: TGTGCCAGCTCACGCGGGCTCTATGGCTACACCTTC
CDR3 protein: CASSRGLYGYTF

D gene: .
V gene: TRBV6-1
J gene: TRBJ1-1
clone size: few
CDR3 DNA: TGTGCCAGCAGTGACGACAGGAGTAACACTGAAGCTTTCTTT
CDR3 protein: CASSDDRSNTEAFF

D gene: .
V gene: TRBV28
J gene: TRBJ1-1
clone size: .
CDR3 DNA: TGTGCCATGAGCCCCGGGCTCCTCCGCAGGGAAGCTTTCTTT
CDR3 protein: CAMSPGLLRREAFF

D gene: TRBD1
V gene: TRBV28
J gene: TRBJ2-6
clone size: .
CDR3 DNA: TGTGCCAGCACCCCATCCCGGACAGGAGGAACTGGGGCCAACGTCCTGACTTTC
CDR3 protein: CASTPSRTGGTGANVLTF

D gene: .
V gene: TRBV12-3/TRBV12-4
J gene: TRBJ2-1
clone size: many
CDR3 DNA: TGTGCCAGCAGTCCTCCCGGAGGGGCGAAATTTTACAATGAGCAGTTCTTC
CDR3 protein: CASSPPGGAKFYNEQFF

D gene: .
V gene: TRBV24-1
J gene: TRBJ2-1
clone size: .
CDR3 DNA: TGTGCCACCAGTCCCGGGACAAGCTCCTACAGTGAGCAGTTCTTC
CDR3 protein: CATSPGTSSYSEQFF

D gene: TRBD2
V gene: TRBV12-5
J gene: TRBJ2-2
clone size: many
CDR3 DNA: TGTGCTAGTGGTTTGGGGCTAGCGGCGAACACCGGGGAGCTGTTTTTT
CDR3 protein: CASGLGLAANTGELFF

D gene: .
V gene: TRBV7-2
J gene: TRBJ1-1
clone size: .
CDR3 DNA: TGTGCCAGCAGCCTTGACAGCCGGGGGACTGAAGCTTTCTTT
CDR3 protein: CASSLDSRGTEAFF

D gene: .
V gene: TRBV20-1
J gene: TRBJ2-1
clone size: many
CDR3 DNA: TGCAGTGCTAGGTCCGTTCTAGCGAGGTACAATGAGCAGTTCTTC
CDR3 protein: CSARSVLARYNEQFF

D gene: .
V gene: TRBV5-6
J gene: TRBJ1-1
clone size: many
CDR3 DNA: TGTGCCAGCAGCTTGTGGAACACTGAAGCTTTCTTT
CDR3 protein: CASSLWNTEAFF

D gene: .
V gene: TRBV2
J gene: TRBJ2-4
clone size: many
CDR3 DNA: TGTGCCAGCAGAGGGTTTACTTCGGGCAAAAACATTCAGTACTTC
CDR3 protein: CASRGFTSGKNIQYF

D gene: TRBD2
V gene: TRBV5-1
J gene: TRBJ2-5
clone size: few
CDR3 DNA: TGCGCCAGCAGCACCGGGACTAGCGGGAGTTCTGAGACCCAGTACTTC
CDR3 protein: CASSTGTSGSSETQYF

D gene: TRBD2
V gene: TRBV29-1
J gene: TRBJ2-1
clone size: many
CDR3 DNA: TGCAGCGTTTGGGCTAGCGGGAGCAATGAGCAGTTCTTC
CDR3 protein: CSVWASGSNEQFF

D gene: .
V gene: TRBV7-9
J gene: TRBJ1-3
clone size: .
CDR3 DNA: TGTGCCAGCAGCTCCAGCGGGGGGACTGGAAACACCATATATTTT
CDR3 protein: CASSSSGGTGNTIYF

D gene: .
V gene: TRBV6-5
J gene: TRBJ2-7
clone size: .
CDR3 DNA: TGTGCCAGCAGTTCCCTAAAGTACGAGCAGTACTTC
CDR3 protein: CASSSLKYEQYF

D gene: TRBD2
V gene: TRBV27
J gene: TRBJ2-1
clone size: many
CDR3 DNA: TGTGCCAGCATCAGCGGGAAGATCAATGAGCAGTTCTTC
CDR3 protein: CASISGKINEQFF

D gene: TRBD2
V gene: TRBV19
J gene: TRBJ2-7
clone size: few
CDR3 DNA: TGTGCCAGTAGTGGGGGACTAGCGGGACGTTACGAGCAGTACTTC
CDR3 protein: CASSGGLAGRYEQYF

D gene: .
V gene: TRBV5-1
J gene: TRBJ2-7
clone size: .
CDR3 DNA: TGCGCCAGCAGCAGGTCCTTCTCCTACGAGCAGTACTTC
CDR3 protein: CASSRSFSYEQYF

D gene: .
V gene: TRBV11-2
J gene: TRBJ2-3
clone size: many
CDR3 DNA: TGTGCCAGCAGCCCCCTGGGGGGAGTTACGCAGTATTTT
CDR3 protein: CASSPLGGVTQYF

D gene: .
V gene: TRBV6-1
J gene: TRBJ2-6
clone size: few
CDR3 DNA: TGTGCCACCCGATGGGGAAGCTCTGGGGCCAACGTCCTGACTTTC
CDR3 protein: CATRWGSSGANVLTF

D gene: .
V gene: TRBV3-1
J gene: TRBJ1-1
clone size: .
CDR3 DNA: TGTGCCAGCAGCCAAGGGTCGGGGACGAGGAACACTGAAGCTTTCTTT
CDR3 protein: CASSQGSGTRNTEAFF

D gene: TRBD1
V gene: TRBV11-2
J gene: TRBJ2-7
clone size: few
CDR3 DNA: TGTGCCAGCAGCTTATTGCCGGGACAGGGACCCTACGAGCAGTACTTC
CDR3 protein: CASSLLPGQGPYEQYF

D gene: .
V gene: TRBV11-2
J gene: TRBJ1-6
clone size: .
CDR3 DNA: TGTGCCAGCAGCTTAAAGGTGGGGGATAATTCACCCCTCCACTTT
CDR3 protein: CASSLKVGDNSPLHF

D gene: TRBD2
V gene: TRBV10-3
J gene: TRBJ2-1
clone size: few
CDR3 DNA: TGTGCCATCAGTGAAGTTAGCGGGAGGGCAGATGAGCAGTTCTTC
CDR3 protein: CAISEVSGRADEQFF